This T cell receptor (beta chain) was recorded in a study of OX40 agonist ivuxolimab in advanced cancers. Study-level background: Ivuxolimab, which targeted the costimulatory receptor OX40 (CD134), was an agonistic, fully human IgG2 monoclonal antibody. Intravenous ivuxolimab was administered to patients every 2 weeks at six dose levels: 0.01, 0.1, 0.3, 1.5, 3 and 10 mg/kg. Of the 50 to 55 dose-escalation patients, hepatocellular carcinoma was present in about 19, melanoma in approximately 15, renal cell carcinoma in 9 and head and neck cancer in 9. In the dose-escalation cohort, more than 75% of patients were male, and the mean age was roughly 60 years, with a range of roughly 20 to 80. Prior anti-PD-1, anti-PD-L1 or anti-CTLA-4 therapy was permitted, and about two fifths of dose-escalation patients had received checkpoint inhibitors. Partial responses were achieved by three dose-escalation patients, of whom one had hepatocellular carcinoma and two had cutaneous melanoma. The purpose of peripheral TCRbeta sequencing was to test whether ivuxolimab changed TCR sequence diversity and led to clonal T-cell expansion. The paper describes the monotherapy dose-escalation part (N of about 47 patients) of the phase I trial of ivuxolimab. Overall study results and their limits: The antigen specificity of the clonally expanded peripheral T cells was not determined. At doses from 0.1 to 3.0 mg/kg, clonal expansion was seen in both CD4+ and CD8+ blood T cells between baseline and week 6. In the 0.1-3.0 mg/kg groups, partial responders were among the patients with the lowest normalized peripheral clonal expansion, particularly in CD8+ T cells. Low levels of normalized T-cell clonal expansion were also seen in some nonresponding patients. After ivuxolimab, more expanded clones were found on average in CD8+ T cells than in CD4+ T cells.

To sequence the TCRbeta CDR3 region, genomic DNA was isolated from the sorted cells. TCRbeta CDR3 regions were sequenced using the immunoSEQ Assay. This immuneACCESS table, as held by TCRdb, lists in-frame sequences with V and J called but not all clones. Of the missing ones, under half trace to an unresolved V gene in checked studies; the others have no known cause. The sample records approximately 77,000 clones, approximately 90% of which are singletons. The ten biggest clones cover more than 14% of the sample. The trial excluded patients who had a history of autoimmune disease or were on systemic immunosuppression. In every dose cohort, peripheral blood was drawn for TCR sequencing at baseline, cycle 4 day 1, and cycle 7 day 1. The samples were drawn from a first-in-human, open-label, multicenter phase I dose-escalation trial of ivuxolimab. Adults with locally advanced or metastatic melanoma, renal cell, hepatocellular, or head and neck squamous cell carcinoma were enrolled in the trial. Before TCR sequencing, CD4+ and CD8+ T cells were separately sorted from peripheral blood.

On this clone itself: Its antigen target is currently unknown. No base quality information exists; no much larger clone differs at one position.

The germline V gene (reference sequence) yields SEHNR for CDR1 and FQNEAQ for CDR2. From V the trimming removes 6 bases and from J it removes 6 bases, while the gene matches leave 10 bases of the junction unaccounted for. The CDR3 sequence holds 14 residues, the cysteine and phenylalanine included. The kept DNA is CDR3 alone, 42 bases in frame from the first base. The sequence links TRBV7-9 to TRBJ1-2; TRBD1 fits 7 bases in the junction. The source of this sequence is an adult with an advanced solid tumor such as melanoma, head and neck, liver or kidney cancer. Sample: CD4+ or CD8+ T cells sorted from blood, taken in a trial of the OX40 agonist ivuxolimab. The nucleotide sequence reads as follows: TGTGCCAGCAGTTACCCAGGGGGGGCTGATGGCTACACCTTC. This is translated as CASSYPGGADGYTF.